The sample holds one count of the clone carrying this T cell receptor (beta chain). What it binds is not known. The sample belongs to a study of cytomegalovirus exposure and HLA in healthy donors. Study results and caveats: Researchers reported that three CMV-associated chains were confirmed in vitro as CMV antigen-specific.

CDR3 length: 13 residues. The germline V and J ends were trimmed by 0 bases and 9 bases, with 12 bases remaining between them. Per the germline V gene, CDR1 is GTSNPN and CDR2 is SVGIG (reference sequence). The assay was immunoSEQ multiplex PCR, and TCRdb's table has in-frame clones only and misses some. The profile shows under 85,000 clones, around 93% of them singletons. This sequence originates from a man between 18 and 35 years old in good health and CMV-seropositive. Sequencing used PBMCs. The chain has TRBV30 and TRBJ2-1, with a possible D match to TRBD2 (5 bases). The DNA of the CDR3 is TGTGCCTGGAGTGTAGAACTAGTCGGTGAGCAGTTCTTC. Protein product: CAWSVELVGEQFF.